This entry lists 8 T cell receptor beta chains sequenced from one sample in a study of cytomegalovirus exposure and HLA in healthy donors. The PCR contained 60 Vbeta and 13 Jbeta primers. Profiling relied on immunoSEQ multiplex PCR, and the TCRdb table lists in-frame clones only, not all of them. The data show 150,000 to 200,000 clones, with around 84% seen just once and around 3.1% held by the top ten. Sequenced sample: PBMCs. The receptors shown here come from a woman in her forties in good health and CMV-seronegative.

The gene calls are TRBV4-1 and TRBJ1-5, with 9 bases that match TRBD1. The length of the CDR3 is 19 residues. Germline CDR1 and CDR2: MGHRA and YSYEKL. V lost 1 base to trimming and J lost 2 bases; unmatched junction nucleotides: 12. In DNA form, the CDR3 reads TGCGCCAGCAGCCAAGGGGGACAGGGAAACTGGGTGGGCAATCAGCCCCAGCATTTT. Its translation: CASSQGGQGNWVGNQPQHF.

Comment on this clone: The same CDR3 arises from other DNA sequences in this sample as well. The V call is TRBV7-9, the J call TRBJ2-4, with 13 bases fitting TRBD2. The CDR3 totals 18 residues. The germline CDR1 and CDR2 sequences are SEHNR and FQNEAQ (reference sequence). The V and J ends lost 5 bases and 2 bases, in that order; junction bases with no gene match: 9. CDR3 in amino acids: CASSALAGGPASKNIQYF. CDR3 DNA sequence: TGTGCCAGCAGCGCACTAGCGGGGGGGCCTGCGTCCAAAAACATTCAGTACTTC.

The CDR3 is CASSLGGGGDTQYF. CDR3 coding DNA: TGTGCCAGCAGCTTGGGCGGGGGAGGGGATACGCAGTATTTT. This chain joins TRBV7-9 and TRBJ2-3, with 7 bases lining up with TRBD2. Trimming removed 3 bases from V and 6 bases from J; junction bases left unmatched: 6. This CDR3 contains 14 residues. CDR1 SEHNR and CDR2 FQNEAQ come from the germline V gene (reference sequence). Drawing the rest from reference TRBV7-9 and TRBJ2-3, the complete variable domain is DTGVSQNPRHKITKRGQNVTFRCDPISEHNRLYWYRQTLGQGPEFLTYFQNEAQLEKSRLLSDRFSAERPKGSFSTLEIQRTEQGDSAMYLCASSLGGGGDTQYFGPGTRLTVL.

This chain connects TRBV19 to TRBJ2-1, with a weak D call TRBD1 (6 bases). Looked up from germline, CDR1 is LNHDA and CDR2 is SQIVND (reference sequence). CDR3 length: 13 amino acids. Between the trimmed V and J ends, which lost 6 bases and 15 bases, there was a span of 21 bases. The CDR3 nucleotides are TGTGCCAGTAGCTCCGACAGGATAACCGGTTCGTTCTTC. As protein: CASSSDRITGSFF. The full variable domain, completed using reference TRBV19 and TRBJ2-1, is DGGITQSPKYLFRKEGQNVTLSCEQNLNHDAMYWYRQDPGQGLRLIYYSQIVNDFQKGDIAEGYSVSREKKESFPLTVTSAQKNPTAFYLCASSSDRITGSFFGPGTRLTVL.

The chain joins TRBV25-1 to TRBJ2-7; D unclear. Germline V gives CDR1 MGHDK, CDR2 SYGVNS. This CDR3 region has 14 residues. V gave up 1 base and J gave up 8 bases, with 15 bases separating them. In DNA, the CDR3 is TGTGCCAGCAGTGAATCTACGGTCCTACGAAAGCAGTACTTC. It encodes CASSESTVLRKQYF.

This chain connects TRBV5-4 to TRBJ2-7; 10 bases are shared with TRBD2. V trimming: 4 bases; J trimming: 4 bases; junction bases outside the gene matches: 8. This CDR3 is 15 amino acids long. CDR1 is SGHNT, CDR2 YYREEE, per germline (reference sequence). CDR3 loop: CASSPAGGELYEQYF. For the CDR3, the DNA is TGTGCCAGCAGCCCAGCGGGGGGGGAACTTTACGAGCAGTACTTC.

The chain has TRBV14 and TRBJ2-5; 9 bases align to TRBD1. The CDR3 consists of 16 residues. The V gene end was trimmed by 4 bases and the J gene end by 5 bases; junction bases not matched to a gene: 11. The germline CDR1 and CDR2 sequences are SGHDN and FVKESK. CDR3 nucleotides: TGTGCCAGCAGCCCCTTACGGGGACAGGGATTGGAGACCCAGTACTTC. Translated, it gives CASSPLRGQGLETQYF.

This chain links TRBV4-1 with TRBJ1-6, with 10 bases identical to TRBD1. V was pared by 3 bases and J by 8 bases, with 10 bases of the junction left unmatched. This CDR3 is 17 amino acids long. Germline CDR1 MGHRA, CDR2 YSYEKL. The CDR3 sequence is CASSHPGWDRGYSPLHF. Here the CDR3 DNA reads TGCGCCAGCAGCCATCCCGGTTGGGACAGGGGATATTCACCCCTCCACTTT.